Each of the 4 T cell receptor beta chains below was sequenced from the same sample in a study of identical twins. Via MiXCR, TCRdb re-called the 5' RACE reads, giving one row per CDR3 protein. The profile shows 200,000 to 250,000 distinct CDR3 sequences, approximately 7% of them singletons. These data are also associated with another study on yellow fever vaccine responses in identical twins.

Sequencing input: memory (CD45RO+) T cells sorted from blood. Receptors were obtained from a young woman in good health.

V gene TRBV29-1 combines with J gene TRBJ2-1, with 10 bases identical to TRBD1. The trim removed 6 bases at V and 8 bases at J, leaving 10 bases unmatched. This CDR3 contains 14 residues. The germline V gene has CDR1 SQVTM and CDR2 ANQGSEA. The CDR3 protein is CSVVDRGLGDEQFF. Here the CDR3 DNA reads TGCAGCGTCGTCGACAGGGGGCTGGGCGATGAGCAGTTCTTC.

The rearrangement uses TRBV11-3 and TRBJ2-1; 7 positions match TRBD2. The length of the CDR3 is 15 residues. Germline V gene sequence: CDR1 SGHNT, CDR2 YENEEA. With 0 bases clipped from V and 7 bases from J, the junction kept 6 bases outside the gene matches. The CDR3 DNA reads TGTGCCAGCAGCTTAGACGGCGGGAGTAAAAATGAGCAGTTCTTC. As protein: CASSLDGGSKNEQFF. Based on the CDR3 plus reference TRBV11-3 and TRBJ2-1, the full variable domain is EAGVVQSPRYKIIEKKQPVAFWCNPISGHNTLYWYLQNLGQGPELLIRYENEEAVDDSQLPKDRFSAERLKGVDSTLKIQPAELGDSAVYLCASSLDGGSKNEQFFGPGTRLTVL.

Only a few counts were recorded for this clonotype. The V call is TRBV4-2, the J call TRBJ2-2, with D unclear. Trimming left V 1 base short and J 3 bases short, with 12 bases between. Germline loops: CDR1 LGHNA, CDR2 YNFKEQ. The CDR3 runs to 16 residues. DNA of the CDR3: TGTGCCAGCAGCCAAGTGGTGGGATCGGACACCGGGGAGCTGTTTTTT. It yields the protein CASSQVVGSDTGELFF.

This clonotype was seen many times. The chain employs TRBV12-3 or TRBV12-4 and TRBJ2-3, with 14 bases lining up with TRBD2. V lost 1 base, J lost 6 bases, and 0 bases stayed unmatched. This CDR3 has 15 residues. CDR3 sequence reads: CASSLGLAGGDTQYF. The CDR3 coding sequence is TGTGCCAGCAGTTTAGGACTAGCGGGAGGGGATACGCAGTATTTT.